The 23 T cell receptor beta chains reported below all come from one sample, sequenced in a study of shared clonotypes between healthy human individuals. The table came from immunoSEQ multiplex PCR; TCRdb's copy has only in-frame clones and leaves some out. The sample has some 1.5 million clones, roughly 95% seen once. The material sequenced was naive CD4+ T cells sorted from blood. Subset: CD45RA+ positively selected. The source is a man aged 30-40 years in good health.

This chain connects TRBV6-6 to TRBJ2-6; D not certain. Deletions cut 2 bases from V and 0 bases from J, with 8 bases between. The CDR3 contains 16 residues. The germline V gene has CDR1 MNHNY and CDR2 SVGAGI (reference sequence). The CDR3 protein is CASSYGQHSGANVLTF. CDR3 nucleotide sequence: TGTGCCAGCAGTTACGGGCAGCACTCTGGGGCCAACGTCCTGACTTTC.

The J gene is TRBJ1-1, the V gene TRBV18; unclear D gene. Deletions cut 3 bases from V and 6 bases from J, with 8 bases between. Germline CDR1 reads KGHSH; CDR2 reads LQKENI. The CDR3 is 12 residues long. The chain's CDR3 is CASSPETSEAFF. The CDR3 DNA reads as TGTGCCAGCTCACCGGAAACCTCTGAAGCTTTCTTT.

The rearrangement joins TRBV5-4 to TRBJ2-5; 10 bases are shared with TRBD1. Germline V gene data show CDR1 as SGHNT and CDR2 as YYREEE (reference sequence). V shed 4 bases, J shed 5 bases, and the junction held 11 bases outside the gene matches. The CDR3 has 16 residues. The CDR3 here is CASSGPGQGFLETQYF. DNA of the CDR3: TGTGCCAGCAGCGGACCGGGACAGGGGTTTCTGGAGACCCAGTACTTC.

This clone has a single count. The CDR3 sequence is CASSFLTAGVGKLEQYF. The CDR3 nucleotides are TGCGCCAGCAGCTTTCTGACGGCGGGAGTTGGGAAACTCGAGCAGTACTTC. V usage is TRBV5-1 and J usage is TRBJ2-7; TRBD2 matches 7 bases. V lost 2 bases to trimming and J lost 6 bases; unmatched junction nucleotides: 17. CDR1 and CDR2 from the germline V gene are SGHRS and YFSETQ. The CDR3 is 17 residues long.

The V call is TRBV25-1, the J call TRBJ2-7; weak D call: TRBD1 (5 bases). Germline-derived CDR1 and CDR2 are MGHDK and SYGVNS. This CDR3 has 13 residues. V was pared by 8 bases and J by 6 bases, with 17 bases between. The CDR3 loop is CASQIQGPGEQYF. In DNA form, the CDR3 reads TGTGCCAGCCAGATCCAGGGCCCTGGCGAGCAGTACTTC.

This clone has only one observation. The chain is built from TRBV6-1 and TRBJ1-4, with 10 bases fitting TRBD1. CDR3 length: 14 amino acids. V shed 7 bases and J 8 bases; nucleotides not matched to a gene: 7. From germline, CDR1 is MNHNS and CDR2 SASEGT. The chain's CDR3 is CASTTGQGYEKLFF. CDR3 in DNA: TGTGCCAGCACCACGGGACAGGGGTACGAAAAACTGTTTTTT.

The rearrangement uses TRBV7-9 and TRBJ2-1, with TRBD2 matching over 10 bases. The germline CDR1 and CDR2 sequences are SEHNR and FQNEAQ (reference sequence). The J segment lost 2 bases and the V segment lost 6 bases, leaving 4 bases of the junction unmatched. CDR3 length: 15 residues. The CDR3 DNA is TGTGCCAGCAGGCGGACTAGCGGAGCCTACAATGAGCAGTTCTTC. Translating it yields CASRRTSGAYNEQFF.

This chain joins TRBV28 and TRBJ1-1; D remains ambiguous. The germline CDR1 and CDR2 sequences are MDHEN and SYDVKM. This CDR3 comprises 16 residues. Trimming stripped 2 bases from V and 1 base from J, with 14 bases between. The CDR3 DNA follows: TGTGCCAGCAGTTTAAGGTTTGGGGTTGCGAACACTGAAGCTTTCTTT. It specifies CASSLRFGVANTEAFF. The whole variable domain, filled in from reference TRBV28 and TRBJ1-1, reads DVKVTQSSRYLVKRTGEKVFLECVQDMDHENMFWYRQDPGLGLRLIYFSYDVKMKEKGDIPEGYSVSREKKERFSLILESASTNQTSMYLCASSLRFGVANTEAFFGQGTRLTVV.

The rearrangement joins TRBV14 to TRBJ2-7; 10 bases align to TRBD2. Germline CDR1 reads SGHDN; CDR2 reads FVKESK. V was pared by 5 bases and J by 5 bases, with 15 bases of the junction left unmatched. The CDR3 is made up of 17 amino acids. This chain's CDR3 is CASSAAYSGRPTHEQYF. In DNA form, the CDR3 reads TGTGCCAGCAGCGCCGCATATAGCGGGAGGCCCACCCACGAGCAGTACTTC.

The chain is built from TRBV6-5 and TRBJ2-1; TRBD1 aligns across 8 bases. The ends lost 2 bases at V and 5 bases at J; junction bases unmatched: 8. CDR1 MNHEY and CDR2 SVGAGI come from the germline V gene. The CDR3 is 16 amino acids. CDR3 in amino acids: CASSYADRVRHNEQFF. As DNA, the CDR3 is TGTGCCAGCAGTTACGCGGACAGGGTTCGCCACAATGAGCAGTTCTTC.

For this clone: The same CDR3 is also encoded by other DNA sequences in this sample. The rearrangement uses TRBV7-2 and TRBJ1-5; D unresolved. CDR3 length equals 14 residues. Trimming pared 5 bases from V and 2 bases from J, leaving 10 bases between. Germline V CDR1 and CDR2: SGHTA, FQGNSA. As DNA, the CDR3 is TGTGCCAGCAGCCCGGACCGGGGCAATCAGCCCCAGCATTTT. Translating gives CASSPDRGNQPQHF.

The chain uses TRBV7-9 and TRBJ1-2; D remains unclear. The CDR3 is 13 amino acids. The germline V gene encodes CDR1 SEHNR and CDR2 FQNEAQ (reference sequence). Between the trimmed V and J ends, which lost 2 bases and 8 bases, there was a span of 12 bases. This CDR3 reads CASSLTLDTGYTF. DNA of the CDR3: TGTGCCAGCAGCTTAACGTTGGATACGGGCTACACCTTC.

This clone has just one count. This rearrangement joins TRBV6-1 to TRBJ2-7, with 7 bases fitting TRBD1. With V trimmed by 7 bases and J by 2 bases, 8 bases remained unmatched. The CDR3 extends over 14 amino acids. Germline V CDR1 and CDR2: MNHNS, SASEGT. The CDR3, as DNA: TGTGCCAGCATTACAGGGGCGGACACCTACGAGCAGTACTTC. As protein: CASITGADTYEQYF.

The chain has TRBV28 and TRBJ2-7; TRBD1 agrees at 10 bases. The CDR3 is 15 amino acids. Germline V gene lookup returns CDR1 MDHEN and CDR2 SYDVKM. J was trimmed by 5 bases and V by 6 bases; bases with no gene match: 10. CDR3 sequence reads: CASRAPGTGDNEQYF. The CDR3 bases are TGTGCCAGCAGAGCACCCGGGACAGGGGATAACGAGCAGTACTTC.

The chain carries TRBV7-2 and TRBJ1-1; D not resolved. CDR1 is SGHTA, CDR2 FQGNSA, per germline. The ends were cut back, 3 bases at V and 0 bases at J, with 11 bases in the middle. This CDR3 has 15 residues. The CDR3 is CASSFTAIMNTEAFF. The DNA of the CDR3 is TGTGCCAGCAGCTTCACAGCAATAATGAACACTGAAGCTTTCTTT. Full variable domain (missing parts from reference TRBV7-2 and TRBJ1-1): GAGVSQSPSNKVTEKGKDVELRCDPISGHTALYWYRQSLGQGLEFLIYFQGNSAPDKSGLPSDRFSAERTGGSVSTLTIQRTQQEDSAVYLCASSFTAIMNTEAFFGQGTRLTVV.

The chain combines TRBV19 with TRBJ1-2; D remains unclear. The CDR3 loop spans 14 amino acids. Between the trimmed V and J ends, which lost 2 bases and 5 bases, there was a span of 12 bases. Per the germline V gene, CDR1 is LNHDA and CDR2 is SQIVND (reference sequence). The CDR3 loop is CASSIPGSSYGYTF. CDR3 sequence (DNA): TGTGCCAGTAGTATACCAGGCAGTTCGTATGGCTACACCTTC.

The genes are TRBV5-1 and TRBJ1-3; D unresolved. This CDR3 has 16 amino acids. Germline V lookup: CDR1 SGHRS, CDR2 YFSETQ. With 0 bases removed from V and 0 bases from J, the gap between germline ends came to 10 bases. This CDR3 reads CASSLGLTSSGNTIYF. The CDR3 bases are TGCGCCAGCAGCTTGGGACTCACGAGCTCTGGAAACACCATATATTTT.

The rearrangement uses TRBV5-4 and TRBJ2-3; possibly TRBD1 or TRBD2 for D (5 bases each). The V gene's germline CDR1 is SGHNT and CDR2 YYREEE (reference sequence). The ends were cut back, 1 base at V and 5 bases at J, with 20 bases in the middle. CDR3 size: 17 residues. CDR3 region: CASSLSPFTDGGDTQYF. The CDR3 region has the DNA TGTGCCAGCAGCTTGTCGCCCTTTACAGATGGGGGAGATACGCAGTATTTT.

The chain is built from TRBV6-5 and TRBJ1-1, with 11 bases matching TRBD1. Germline-derived CDR1 and CDR2 are MNHEY and SVGAGI. This CDR3 has 16 amino acids. Trimming removed 1 base from V and 4 bases from J; junction bases left unmatched: 5. This CDR3 is CASSYYPGQGGTEAFF. In DNA form, the CDR3 reads TGTGCCAGCAGTTACTATCCGGGACAGGGGGGCACTGAAGCTTTCTTT.

This chain links TRBV5-1 with TRBJ2-2; unclear D gene. The CDR3 consists of 15 residues. V was trimmed by 0 bases and J by 3 bases, leaving 9 bases between them. Per germline, CDR1 SGHRS and CDR2 YFSETQ. The CDR3: CASSLGKPDTGELFF. CDR3 sequence (DNA): TGCGCCAGCAGCTTGGGCAAGCCGGACACCGGGGAGCTGTTTTTT.

The chain has TRBV7-7 and TRBJ2-1; 12 positions agree with TRBD2. V dropped 4 bases and J dropped 9; count of bases not matched to a gene: 7. Germline CDR1 and CDR2: SSHAT and FNYEAQ (reference sequence). The CDR3 covers 15 residues. The CDR3 bases are TGTGCCAGCAGCTCCTCGAGACTAGCGGGAGTTGAGCAGTTCTTC. It is translated as CASSSSRLAGVEQFF.

This chain uses TRBV5-1 with TRBJ2-1; 10 bases map to TRBD2. The V gene's germline CDR1 is SGHRS and CDR2 YFSETQ. Trimming removed 4 bases from V and 6 bases from J; junction bases left unmatched: 7. There are 15 residues in the CDR3. CDR3 bases: TGCGCCAGCAGCCGTACGGGACTAGCGATCAATGAGCAGTTCTTC. Residues: CASSRTGLAINEQFF.

The rearrangement uses TRBV2 and TRBJ1-5, with D possibly TRBD1 on 6 matching bases. Germline CDR1 is SNHLY and CDR2 is FYNNEI. The CDR3 has 15 amino acids. Trimming left V 1 base short and J 5 bases short, with 12 bases between. The CDR3 is CASSEDTAGDQPQHF. Written as DNA, the CDR3 is TGTGCCAGCAGTGAAGATACCGCAGGGGATCAGCCCCAGCATTTT.